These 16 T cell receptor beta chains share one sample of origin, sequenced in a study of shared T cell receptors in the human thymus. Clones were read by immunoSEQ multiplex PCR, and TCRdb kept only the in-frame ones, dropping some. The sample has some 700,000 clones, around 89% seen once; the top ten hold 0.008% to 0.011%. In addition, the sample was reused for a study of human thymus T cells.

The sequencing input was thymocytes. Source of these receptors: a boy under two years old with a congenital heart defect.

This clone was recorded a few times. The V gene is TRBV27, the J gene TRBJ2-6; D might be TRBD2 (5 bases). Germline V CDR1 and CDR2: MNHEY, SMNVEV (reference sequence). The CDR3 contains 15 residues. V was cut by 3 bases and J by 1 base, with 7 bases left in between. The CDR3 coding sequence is TGTGCCAGCAGTTTGCGGGTATCTGGGGCCAACGTCCTGACTTTC. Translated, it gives CASSLRVSGANVLTF.

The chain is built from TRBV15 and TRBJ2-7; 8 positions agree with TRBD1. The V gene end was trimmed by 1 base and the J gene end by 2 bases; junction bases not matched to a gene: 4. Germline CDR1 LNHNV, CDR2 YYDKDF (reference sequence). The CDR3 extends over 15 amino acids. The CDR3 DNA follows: TGTGCCACCAGCAGAGGGACAGGGTTTCCCTACGAGCAGTACTTC. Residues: CATSRGTGFPYEQYF. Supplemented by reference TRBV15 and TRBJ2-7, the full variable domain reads DAMVIQNPRYQVTQFGKPVTLSCSQTLNHNVMYWYQQKSSQAPKLLFHYYDKDFNNEADTPDNFQSRRPNTSFCFLDIRSPGLGDTAMYLCATSRGTGFPYEQYFGPGTRLTVT.

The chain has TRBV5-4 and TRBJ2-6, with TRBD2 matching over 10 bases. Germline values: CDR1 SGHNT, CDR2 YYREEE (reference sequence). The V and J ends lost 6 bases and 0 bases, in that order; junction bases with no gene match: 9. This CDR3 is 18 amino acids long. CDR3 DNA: TGTGCCAGCACCGATAGCGGGAGGACTTCCTCTGGGGCCAACGTCCTGACTTTC. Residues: CASTDSGRTSSGANVLTF.

DNA for the CDR3: TGTGCCAGCAAGATCGGCGGGAGGAGGACAGATACGCAGTATTTT. It is translated as CASKIGGRRTDTQYF. The chain employs TRBV6-5 and TRBJ2-3; TRBD2 agrees at 8 bases. With 7 bases clipped from V and 3 bases from J, the junction kept 9 bases outside the gene matches. The CDR3 is made up of 15 amino acids. The germline gives CDR1 MNHEY, CDR2 SVGAGI.

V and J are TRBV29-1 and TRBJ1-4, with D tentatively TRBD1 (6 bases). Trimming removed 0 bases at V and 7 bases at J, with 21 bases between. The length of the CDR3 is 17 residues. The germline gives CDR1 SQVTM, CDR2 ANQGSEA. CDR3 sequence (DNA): TGCAGCGTTGAAGAAGGCAGGGGCGTGGGGCAAGGTGAAAAACTGTTTTTT. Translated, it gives CSVEEGRGVGQGEKLFF.

CDR3 amino acids: CASTGQGAYEQYF. The CDR3 nucleotides read TGTGCCAGCACGGGACAGGGGGCTTACGAGCAGTACTTC. The gene calls are TRBV27 and TRBJ2-7, with 12 bases lining up with TRBD1. The ends lost 7 bases at V and 4 bases at J; junction bases unmatched: 2. From germline, CDR1 is MNHEY and CDR2 SMNVEV (reference sequence). CDR3 size: 13 residues.

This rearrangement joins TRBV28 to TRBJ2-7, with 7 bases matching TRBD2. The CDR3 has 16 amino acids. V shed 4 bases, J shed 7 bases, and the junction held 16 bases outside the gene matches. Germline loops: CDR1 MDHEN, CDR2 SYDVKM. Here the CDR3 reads CASSSTLAAWGGEQYF. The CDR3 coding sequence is TGTGCCAGCAGTTCCACTCTAGCGGCCTGGGGGGGGGAGCAGTACTTC.

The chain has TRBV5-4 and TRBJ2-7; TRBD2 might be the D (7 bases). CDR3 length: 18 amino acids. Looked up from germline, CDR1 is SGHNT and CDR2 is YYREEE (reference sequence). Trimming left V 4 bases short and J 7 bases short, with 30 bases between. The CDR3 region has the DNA TGTGCCAGCAGCCAGGGACACCCTCTGGGAGGGAGGGCCCTGGAGCAGTACTTC. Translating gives CASSQGHPLGGRALEQYF.

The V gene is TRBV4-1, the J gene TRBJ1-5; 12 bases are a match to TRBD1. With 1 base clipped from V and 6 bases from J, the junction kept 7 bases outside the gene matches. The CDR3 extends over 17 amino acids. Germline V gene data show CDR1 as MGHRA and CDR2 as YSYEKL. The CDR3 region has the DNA TGCGCCAGCAGCCAAGCCGTTGGGACAGGGGGCGGTCAGCCCCAGCATTTT. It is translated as CASSQAVGTGGGQPQHF.

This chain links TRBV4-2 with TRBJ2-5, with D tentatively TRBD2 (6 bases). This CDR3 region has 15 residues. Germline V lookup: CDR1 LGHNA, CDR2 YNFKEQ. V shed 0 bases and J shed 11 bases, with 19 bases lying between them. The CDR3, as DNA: TGTGCCAGCAGCCAAGAACCGGGACTTACGGGGGAGCAGTACTTC. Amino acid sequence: CASSQEPGLTGEQYF.

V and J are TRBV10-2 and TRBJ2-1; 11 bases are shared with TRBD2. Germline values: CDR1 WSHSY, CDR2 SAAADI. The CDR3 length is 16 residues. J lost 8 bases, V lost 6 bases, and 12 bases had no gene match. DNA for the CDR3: TGCGCCAGCAGCCAACTAGCGGGAGCCAAGGTCGATGAGCAGTTCTTC. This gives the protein CASSQLAGAKVDEQFF.

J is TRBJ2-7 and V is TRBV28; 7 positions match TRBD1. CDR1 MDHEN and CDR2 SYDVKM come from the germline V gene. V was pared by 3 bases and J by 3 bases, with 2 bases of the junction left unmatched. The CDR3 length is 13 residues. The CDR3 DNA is TGTGCCAGCAGTTTCCAGGGGGTCTACGAGCAGTACTTC. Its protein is CASSFQGVYEQYF.

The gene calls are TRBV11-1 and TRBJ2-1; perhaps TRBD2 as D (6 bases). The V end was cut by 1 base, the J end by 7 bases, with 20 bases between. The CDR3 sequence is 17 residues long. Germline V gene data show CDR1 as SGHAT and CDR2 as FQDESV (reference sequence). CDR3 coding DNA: TGTGCCAGCAGCTTAGATTTAGGACTATCAAATGGGAATGAGCAGTTCTTC. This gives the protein CASSLDLGLSNGNEQFF.

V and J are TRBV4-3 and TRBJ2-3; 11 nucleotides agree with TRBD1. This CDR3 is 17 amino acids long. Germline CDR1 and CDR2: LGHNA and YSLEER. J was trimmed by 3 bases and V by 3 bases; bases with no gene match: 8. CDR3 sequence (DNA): TGCGCCAGCAGCCACCTCCGGGACAGGGGGAATACAGATACGCAGTATTTT. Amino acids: CASSHLRDRGNTDTQYF.

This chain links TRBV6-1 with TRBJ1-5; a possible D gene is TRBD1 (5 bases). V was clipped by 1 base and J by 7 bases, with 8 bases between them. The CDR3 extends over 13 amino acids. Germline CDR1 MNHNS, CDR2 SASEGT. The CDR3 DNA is TGTGCCAGCAGTGAAGTGGGGCGACAGCCCCAGCATTTT. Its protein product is CASSEVGRQPQHF.

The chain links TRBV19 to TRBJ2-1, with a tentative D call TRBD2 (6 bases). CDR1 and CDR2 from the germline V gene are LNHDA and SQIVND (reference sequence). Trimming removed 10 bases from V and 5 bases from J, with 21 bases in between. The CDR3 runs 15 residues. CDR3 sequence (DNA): TGTGCCACCAGTAGTGGAGGGCAAGCCAACAATGAGCAGTTCTTC. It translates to CATSSGGQANNEQFF.